Listed below are T cell receptor beta chains from one sample, sequenced in a study of vaccination effects on CD4 cells after COVID-19. Clones were read by immunoSEQ multiplex PCR, and TCRdb kept only the in-frame ones, dropping some. The sample records tens of thousands of clones, 73% being singletons. These receptors' antigens are unknown. Material: CD4+ T cells from PBMCs cultured with HCoV-229E spike peptides, obtained after COVID-19 vaccination. The receptor set was obtained from a human donor who received a COVID-19 vaccine. The conserved cysteine and the conserved F or W are not part of the CDR3 here.

V gene	J gene	CDR3 protein
TRBV2	TRBJ2-2	ASSALAGSTGELF
TRBV7-2	TRBJ2-5	ASSPRTGRRETQY
TRBV19	TRBJ1-5	ASSMRRMNQPQH
TRBV28	TRBJ1-4	ASSTFTSWGASEKLF
TRBV5-6	TRBJ1-2	ASSLKRTSGYT
TRBV5-1	TRBJ1-2	ASTRTGTSYGYT
TRBV28	TRBJ1-2	ASSILLGVDYGYT
TRBV19	TRBJ2-2	ASSTRGPGTGGILAGELF
TRBV29-1	TRBJ1-1	SALGPTTEAF
TRBV7-2	TRBJ2-1	ASSLGGGTGDGEQF
TRBV19	TRBJ1-5	ASSIGGGSNQPQH
TRBV19	TRBJ1-2	ASSVTGLPDGYT
TRBV11-1	TRBJ1-6	ASSLTRNSPLH
TRBV14	TRBJ2-5	ASSQILSLGETQY
TRBV12-3/TRBV12-4	TRBJ2-5	ASSLGGPWTQY
TRBV3-1/TRBV3-2	TRBJ1-1	ASSQMLNTEAF
TRBV12-3/TRBV12-4	TRBJ1-5	ASRRTGNQPQH
TRBV5-1	TRBJ2-5	ASSLEPLAGAGETQY
TRBV7-9	TRBJ2-2	ASSPQVRERTGELF
TRBV5-1	TRBJ2-2	ASSWPPGPNTGELF
TRBV7-2	TRBJ1-2	ASSLGTSGGYGYT
TRBV7-2	TRBJ1-1	ASSLLGGTEAF
TRBV6-5	TRBJ1-3	ASPRDGCSGNTIY
TRBV5-1	TRBJ2-5	ASSLYSGGYQETQY
TRBV3-1/TRBV3-2	TRBJ2-1	ASSQTGALVNEQF
TRBV29-1	TRBJ1-1	SADSGGTEAF
TRBV12-3/TRBV12-4	TRBJ1-2	ASKLNGQNGYT
TRBV14	TRBJ1-5	ASSRNSNQPQH
TRBV18	TRBJ1-4	ASSPLSTGGEKLF
TRBV30	TRBJ2-1	AWSLGGGAYEQF
TRBV5-1	TRBJ2-1	ASSAGISDEQF
TRBV7-8	TRBJ2-5	ASSPRTVGETQY
TRBV9	TRBJ2-3	ASSVVKEGGTDTQY
TRBV19	TRBJ1-3	ASSFQALAGNTIY
TRBV28	TRBJ1-4	ASSFLTAGVTNEKLF
TRBV19	TRBJ1-2	ASSIGGGYGYT
TRBV4-1	TRBJ1-2	ASSRTGEGGYT
TRBV28	TRBJ1-1	ASSLIRAIGTEAF
TRBV7-3	TRBJ1-2	ASSLQGYHGYT
TRBV18	TRBJ2-1	ASSPQTSGAEQF
TRBV7-2	TRBJ2-5	ASSPRDGSETQY
TRBV4-3	TRBJ1-2	ASSQDEAGGGYT